This entry lists 32 T cell receptor beta chains sequenced from one sample in a study of cytomegalovirus exposure and HLA in healthy donors. Generated by immunoSEQ multiplex PCR, the TCRdb table keeps only in-frame clones and is missing some. Of roughly 73,000 clones in the sample, over 85% were seen once. The sequencing sample was made of PBMCs. Receptors were obtained from a man aged 18-30 years in good health and CMV-seropositive.

This CDR3 is CASSLAAKRADTQYF. The CDR3 bases are TGCGCCAGCAGCTTGGCGGCGAAGAGGGCAGATACGCAGTATTTT. The chain combines TRBV5-1 with TRBJ2-3, with a tentative D call TRBD2 (5 bases). The ends were cut back, 0 bases at V and 4 bases at J, with 12 bases in the middle. Germline-derived CDR1 and CDR2 are SGHRS and YFSETQ. The CDR3 is made up of 15 amino acids.

This chain joins TRBV28 and TRBJ1-2; D remains unclear. The germline gives CDR1 MDHEN, CDR2 SYDVKM. The CDR3 has 15 amino acids. V dropped 7 bases and J dropped 6 bases, with 21 bases sitting between them. The CDR3 DNA is TGTGCCAGCAAATTTGGCCGACGGGAAGTAGATGGCTACACCTTC. Encoded protein: CASKFGRREVDGYTF.

This clone has a single count. The V and J genes are TRBV19 and TRBJ2-7; 11 nucleotides match TRBD2. The germline V gene encodes CDR1 LNHDA and CDR2 SQIVND (reference sequence). This CDR3 has 14 residues. V shed 6 bases and J 4 bases; nucleotides not matched to a gene: 5. The CDR3 region is CASRPGLADYEQYF. DNA for the CDR3: TGTGCCAGTAGACCGGGACTAGCGGATTACGAGCAGTACTTC.

The chain couples TRBV9 to TRBJ1-1; maybe TRBD1 (6 bases). The CDR3 length is 16 residues. Germline CDR1 SGDLS, CDR2 YYNGEE. V was shortened by 0 bases and J by 5 bases, with 17 bases between the two germline ends. CDR3 sequence (DNA): TGTGCCAGCAGCGTAGAGGGGCAGGCGCAGGGGACTGAAGCTTTCTTT. This translates into CASSVEGQAQGTEAFF.

The J gene is TRBJ2-7, the V gene TRBV7-2, with D hard to call. Germline V gene lookup returns CDR1 SGHTA and CDR2 FQGNSA. There are 13 residues in the CDR3. Trimming took 3 bases from V and 4 from J, leaving 10 bases between them. CDR3 sequence reads: CASSFSWQYEQYF. The CDR3 bases are TGTGCCAGCAGCTTCTCCTGGCAGTACGAGCAGTACTTC.

The rearrangement links TRBV7-3 to TRBJ1-1; TRBD1 might be the D (5 bases). Per germline, CDR1 SGHTA and CDR2 FQGTGA. The CDR3 runs 14 residues. V lost 1 base, J lost 5 bases, and 11 bases lay in between. CDR3 residues: CASSLIPGVTEAFF. The CDR3 DNA reads TGTGCCAGCAGCTTAATCCCGGGGGTTACTGAAGCTTTCTTT.

This rearrangement joins TRBV19 to TRBJ1-3; 8 bases are a match to TRBD1. This CDR3 spans 14 amino acids. Germline V gene lookup returns CDR1 LNHDA and CDR2 SQIVND (reference sequence). V was pared by 5 bases and J by 4 bases, with 4 bases of the junction left unmatched. CDR3 protein: CASSPRGLGNTIYF. The CDR3 DNA follows: TGTGCCAGTAGTCCCAGGGGGCTCGGAAACACCATATATTTT.

V is TRBV6-5 and J is TRBJ1-1; 10 positions match TRBD1. The CDR3 consists of 16 residues. CDR1 and CDR2 (germline): MNHEY, SVGAGI. The ends lost 0 bases at V and 3 bases at J; junction bases unmatched: 4. The CDR3 loop is CASSYSRDRGYTEAFF. The CDR3 coding sequence is TGTGCCAGCAGTTACTCAAGGGACAGGGGCTACACTGAAGCTTTCTTT.

J is TRBJ2-2 and V is TRBV5-4; 9 bases fit TRBD2. V trimming: 4 bases; J trimming: 0 bases; junction bases outside the gene matches: 16. CDR3 size: 20 residues. CDR1 and CDR2 (germline): SGHNT, YYREEE (reference sequence). The DNA of the CDR3 is TGTGCCAGCAGCCCCCCGCGATTAGCGGGAGAGGAGGCGAACACCGGGGAGCTGTTTTTT. Translation: CASSPPRLAGEEANTGELFF.

The rearrangement uses TRBV7-2 and TRBJ2-7, with 10 nucleotides matching TRBD1. The ends lost 6 bases at V and 2 bases at J; junction bases unmatched: 7. The CDR3 is 15 residues long. Germline V gene lookup returns CDR1 SGHTA and CDR2 FQGNSA. CDR3 loop: CASRQGQGGTYEQYF. The CDR3 DNA follows: TGTGCCAGCAGGCAAGGACAGGGGGGAACCTACGAGCAGTACTTC.

The rearrangement links TRBV27 to TRBJ2-7, with 8 bases identical to TRBD1. CDR3 length equals 15 residues. Trimming cost V 9 bases and J 7 bases; bases outside gene matches: 17. Germline V lookup: CDR1 MNHEY, CDR2 SMNVEV (reference sequence). In DNA, the CDR3 is TGTGCCAGTGAGGCCGGGACAGGACCTTTGGGTGAGCAGTACTTC. Translating gives CASEAGTGPLGEQYF.

This clone came up once. The chain joins TRBV18 to TRBJ2-5; D is undetermined. This CDR3 has 13 residues. V was pared by 3 bases and J by 0 bases, with 5 bases between. Germline CDR1 reads KGHSH; CDR2 reads LQKENI. CDR3 loop: CASSPSYQETQYF. The DNA of the CDR3 is TGTGCCAGCTCACCCTCGTACCAAGAGACCCAGTACTTC.

The J gene is TRBJ2-1, the V gene TRBV4-1; perhaps TRBD1 as D (6 bases). CDR3 size: 16 residues. The germline V gene has CDR1 MGHRA and CDR2 YSYEKL. V was trimmed by 4 bases and J by 7 bases, leaving 20 bases between them. CDR3 DNA: TGCGCCAGCAGCCCAACAGGGTCTCGAGGTAGTAATGAGCAGTTCTTC. This gives the protein CASSPTGSRGSNEQFF.

This chain joins TRBV30 and TRBJ1-4, with D hard to call. The length of the CDR3 is 12 residues. Germline-derived CDR1 and CDR2 are GTSNPN and SVGIG (reference sequence). V lost 5 bases and J 10 bases, leaving 14 bases between the germline ends. The CDR3 nucleotides are TGTGCCTGGGCCAGGTCCGAACTAAAACTGTTTTTT. This translates into CAWARSELKLFF.

V gene TRBV5-8 combines with J gene TRBJ2-7; 7 bases agree with TRBD1. J gave up 6 bases and V 4 bases, and 13 bases lay outside the gene matches. The germline V gene encodes CDR1 SGHTS and CDR2 YDEGEE. CDR3 length: 15 amino acids. CDR3 bases: TGTGCCAGCAGCCCAGCGTCGGACAGGAAAGCCGAGCAGTACTTC. This gives the protein CASSPASDRKAEQYF.

The chain couples TRBV7-9 to TRBJ2-2, with D perhaps matching TRBD2 (6 bases). The CDR3 length is 14 residues. Germline-derived CDR1 and CDR2 are SEHNR and FQNEAQ (reference sequence). Trimming pared 1 base from V and 8 bases from J, leaving 11 bases between. The DNA of the CDR3 is TGTGCCAGCAGCTTAGAGGCGGGGTCGGGGGAGCTGTTTTTT. This gives the protein CASSLEAGSGELFF. The whole variable domain, remainder taken from reference TRBV7-9 and TRBJ2-2, is DTGVSQNPRHKITKRGQNVTFRCDPISEHNRLYWYRQTLGQGPEFLTYFQNEAQLEKSRLLSDRFSAERPKGSFSTLEIQRTEQGDSAMYLCASSLEAGSGELFFGEGSRLTVL.

The chain is built from TRBV4-2 and TRBJ2-1; TRBD1 agrees at 8 bases. This CDR3 comprises 15 residues. The V and J ends lost 4 bases and 3 bases, in that order; junction bases with no gene match: 5. Germline V gene sequence: CDR1 LGHNA, CDR2 YNFKEQ. The CDR3 region has the DNA TGTGCCAGCAGCCCAGACAGGGGCGGCTACAATGAGCAGTTCTTC. Its translation: CASSPDRGGYNEQFF.

The chain recombines TRBV28 with TRBJ2-5, with 9 bases aligning to TRBD1. Germline loops: CDR1 MDHEN, CDR2 SYDVKM. V shed 7 bases and J 6 bases; nucleotides not matched to a gene: 12. CDR3 length equals 15 residues. DNA of the CDR3: TGTGCCAGCACGTGGGACAGGGTTTCATTAAAGACCCAGTACTTC. As protein: CASTWDRVSLKTQYF. The full variable domain, rest sourced from reference TRBV28 and TRBJ2-5, is DVKVTQSSRYLVKRTGEKVFLECVQDMDHENMFWYRQDPGLGLRLIYFSYDVKMKEKGDIPEGYSVSREKKERFSLILESASTNQTSMYLCASTWDRVSLKTQYFGPGTRLLVL.

The V gene is TRBV6-5, the J gene TRBJ2-3, with D unresolved. V was cut by 6 bases and J by 8 bases, with 9 bases left in between. Per germline, CDR1 MNHEY and CDR2 SVGAGI. This CDR3 has 11 amino acids. CDR3 region: CASSTRGTQYF. The CDR3 region has the DNA TGTGCCAGCAGCACTCGTGGTACGCAGTATTTT.

The V gene is TRBV5-4, the J gene TRBJ2-5; 9 nucleotides agree with TRBD2. This CDR3 contains 15 residues. With 2 bases clipped from V and 5 bases from J, the junction kept 7 bases outside the gene matches. In germline, CDR1 is SGHNT, CDR2 YYREEE (reference sequence). CDR3 bases: TGTGCCAGCAGCTTTTTTAGCGGGAGTAAGGAGACCCAGTACTTC. This gives the protein CASSFFSGSKETQYF.

The chain has TRBV5-4 and TRBJ2-7; 8 positions match TRBD1. V lost 3 bases and J lost 4; bases outside the gene matches: 6. The CDR3 is 14 amino acids. CDR1 and CDR2 from the germline V gene are SGHNT and YYREEE (reference sequence). The CDR3 region is CASSSRTGSYEQYF. The CDR3 nucleotides read TGTGCCAGCAGCTCCAGGACAGGGTCTTACGAGCAGTACTTC.

The count of this clone is one. The rearrangement links TRBV30 to TRBJ2-5; TRBD2 is a possible D gene (6 bases). The germline gives CDR1 GTSNPN, CDR2 SVGIG (reference sequence). V gave up 4 bases and J gave up 4 bases, with 10 bases separating them. This CDR3 spans 12 amino acids. CDR3 nucleotide sequence: TGTGCCTGGACCGGGACTGGAGAGACCCAGTACTTC. Protein product: CAWTGTGETQYF.

The rearrangement links TRBV4-2 to TRBJ2-2; 7 bases are shared with TRBD1. The CDR3 covers 16 residues. V lost 2 bases, J lost 7 bases, and 10 bases stayed unmatched. In germline, CDR1 is LGHNA, CDR2 YNFKEQ. The CDR3 DNA sequence: TGTGCCAGCAGCCAATCTTCCACAGGGGTTCACGGGGAGCTGTTTTTT. Its protein is CASSQSSTGVHGELFF.

The J gene is TRBJ1-4, the V gene TRBV4-1; 8 bases are shared with TRBD1. J was trimmed by 7 bases and V by 5 bases; bases with no gene match: 9. CDR1 is MGHRA, CDR2 YSYEKL, per germline. CDR3 length equals 15 residues. The CDR3, as DNA: TGCGCCAGCAGCTTACCAGGGGGCGCGGGTGAAAAACTGTTTTTT. It is translated as CASSLPGGAGEKLFF.

This chain joins TRBV30 and TRBJ2-7, with 13 bases matching TRBD2. Germline V CDR1 and CDR2: GTSNPN, SVGIG (reference sequence). The CDR3 is 15 amino acids. V trimming: 2 bases; J trimming: 4 bases; junction bases outside the gene matches: 5. CDR3 sequence (DNA): TGTGCCTGGAGTTCCCGACTAGCGGGAGGATACGAGCAGTACTTC. This gives the protein CAWSSRLAGGYEQYF. Complete variable domain (other parts from reference TRBV30 and TRBJ2-7): SQTIHQWPATLVQPVGSPLSLECTVEGTSNPNLYWYRQAAGRGLQLLFYSVGIGQISSEVPQNLSASRPQDRQFILSSKKLLLSDSGFYLCAWSSRLAGGYEQYFGPGTRLTVT.

The CDR3 DNA reads as TGTGCCAGTACCAATAGACAGGAGAACACAGATACGCAGTATTTT. Amino acids: CASTNRQENTDTQYF. The chain has TRBV19 and TRBJ2-3, with D perhaps TRBD1 (6 bases). V lost 7 bases and J 2 bases, leaving 16 bases between the germline ends. The CDR3 runs to 15 residues. CDR1 and CDR2 from the germline V gene are LNHDA and SQIVND (reference sequence). The full variable domain, rest sourced from reference TRBV19 and TRBJ2-3, is DGGITQSPKYLFRKEGQNVTLSCEQNLNHDAMYWYRQDPGQGLRLIYYSQIVNDFQKGDIAEGYSVSREKKESFPLTVTSAQKNPTAFYLCASTNRQENTDTQYFGPGTRLTVL.

The V gene is TRBV2, the J gene TRBJ2-7, with 8 bases aligning to TRBD2. Germline V gene lookup returns CDR1 SNHLY and CDR2 FYNNEI. The trim removed 6 bases at V and 5 bases at J, leaving 6 bases unmatched. The length of the CDR3 is 13 residues. CDR3 nucleotide sequence: TGTGCCAGCAGGGGACCGGGACTAGACGAGCAGTACTTC. As protein: CASRGPGLDEQYF.

J is TRBJ1-2 and V is TRBV19; TRBD1 might be the D (5 bases). Germline V lookup: CDR1 LNHDA, CDR2 SQIVND (reference sequence). The CDR3 consists of 13 residues. V was shortened by 6 bases and J by 2 bases, with 10 bases between the two germline ends. This CDR3 reads CASRRQGNYGYTF. As DNA, the CDR3 is TGTGCCAGTAGAAGGCAGGGCAACTATGGCTACACCTTC.

V is TRBV19 and J is TRBJ1-2; 7 positions match TRBD1. The CDR3 runs 15 residues. Unmatched junction bases numbered 14, after V lost 5 bases and J lost 8 bases. From germline, CDR1 is LNHDA and CDR2 SQIVND (reference sequence). CDR3 coding DNA: TGTGCCAGTAGTCCTGGGGGATCGACAGGGTCGGGCTACACCTTC. Encoded protein: CASSPGGSTGSGYTF.

The V and J genes are TRBV4-1 and TRBJ1-4, with 8 bases identical to TRBD1. Germline V gene data show CDR1 as MGHRA and CDR2 as YSYEKL. This CDR3 has 15 residues. Trimming cost V 5 bases and J 10 bases; bases outside gene matches: 12. The CDR3 spells CASSGRQGTLGKLFF. The CDR3 coding sequence is TGCGCCAGCAGCGGACGACAGGGGACCTTAGGAAAACTGTTTTTT.

The chain joins TRBV11-3 to TRBJ1-4; weak D call: TRBD1 (5 bases). CDR3 length: 14 amino acids. Germline V CDR1 and CDR2: SGHNT, YENEEA. V was pared by 0 bases and J by 5 bases, with 7 bases between. This CDR3 is CASSLESGNEKLFF. CDR3 DNA sequence: TGTGCCAGCAGCTTAGAATCAGGGAATGAAAAACTGTTTTTT. The whole variable domain, filled in from reference TRBV11-3 and TRBJ1-4, reads EAGVVQSPRYKIIEKKQPVAFWCNPISGHNTLYWYLQNLGQGPELLIRYENEEAVDDSQLPKDRFSAERLKGVDSTLKIQPAELGDSAVYLCASSLESGNEKLFFGSGTQLSVL.

The chain uses TRBV6-5 and TRBJ2-7; 9 bases are a match to TRBD1. The CDR3 is 15 amino acids. Per the germline V gene, CDR1 is MNHEY and CDR2 is SVGAGI. V lost 6 bases to trimming and J lost 1 base; unmatched junction nucleotides: 7. The CDR3 loop reads CASRPDRGGSYEQYF. The DNA of the CDR3 is TGTGCCAGCAGGCCGGACAGGGGTGGATCCTACGAGCAGTACTTC.